The 4 T cell receptor beta chains below all came from one sample that was sequenced in a study of blood T cell repertoires in COVID-19 (dated by TCRdb to the early 2020s). The library was made by the immunoSEQ multiplex PCR assay. TCRdb retrieved this table from immuneACCESS and kept in-frame rearrangements only. Not all clones are present; in checked studies, unresolved V genes account for under half, and no reason is known for the remainder. Across this sample there are 300,000 to 450,000 clones, with about 89% seen only once. The ten top clones hold 1% to 1.5% of the sample. The sequenced sample was PBMCs or T cells enriched from blood (not recorded which). The receptors stem from a man aged 25-45 years who had recovered from COVID-19.

The chain is built from TRBV14 and TRBJ2-7; 7 bases are shared with TRBD1. The CDR3 loop spans 15 amino acids. Germline loops: CDR1 SGHDN, CDR2 FVKESK. V lost 3 bases, J lost 6 bases, and 11 bases stayed unmatched. This CDR3 reads CASSQFEGAFGEQYF. The CDR3 nucleotides are TGTGCCAGCAGCCAGTTCGAGGGGGCCTTCGGCGAGCAGTACTTC.

The V and J genes are TRBV6-5 and TRBJ2-1; 10 nucleotides match TRBD1. Per the germline V gene, CDR1 is MNHEY and CDR2 is SVGAGI. The CDR3 length is 12 residues. The V and J ends lost 6 bases and 10 bases, in that order; junction bases with no gene match: 3. Here the CDR3 DNA reads TGTGCCAGCAGGAAGACAGGGGGCGAGCAGTTCTTC. This codes for CASRKTGGEQFF.

This clone was seen more than once but under ten times. The chain employs TRBV10-3 and TRBJ2-3; possible D gene TRBD2, 6 bases. This CDR3 is built from 16 residues. CDR1 and CDR2 from the germline V gene are ENHRY and SYGVKD. Between the trimmed V and J ends, which lost 0 bases and 3 bases, there was a span of 13 bases. CDR3 sequence (DNA): TGTGCCATCAGTGAGTCTTTGTCGGAGGGAACAGATACGCAGTATTTT. Protein: CAISESLSEGTDTQYF.

V and J are TRBV7-2 and TRBJ1-2; a weak D match, TRBD1 (5 bases). Germline V gene sequence: CDR1 SGHTA, CDR2 FQGNSA. The V gene lost 2 bases and the J gene lost 1 base, with 11 bases spanning the gap. There are 15 residues in the CDR3. The CDR3 bases are TGTGCCAGCAGCTTATACGACAGCTATAACTATGGCTACACCTTC. This translates into CASSLYDSYNYGYTF.